This T cell receptor beta chain stems from a study of blood T cell repertoires in COVID-19. Study summary: The United States, Italy and Spain were the sources of the acute and convalescent COVID-19 samples. The analysed material was cDNA or gDNA that came from T cells, B-cell-depleted T cells, or PBMCs.

The CDR3 has 15 residues. V was shortened by 8 bases and J by 1 base, with 15 bases between the two germline ends. Germline CDR1 LNHDA, CDR2 SQIVND (reference sequence). This clone was observed once. In the original processing: Counts of nucleated cells, estimated from reference gene primer amplification, were obtained. Clones were read by immunoSEQ multiplex PCR, and TCRdb kept only the in-frame ones, dropping some. D and trimming were read from the DNA, whereas the V and J calls and clone size are those reported in that table. This repertoire shows about 98,000 clones, about 85% found once; its top ten account for about 4.2%.

This sequence joins TRBV19 and TRBJ1-3, with D tentatively TRBD1 (5 bases). This clonotype was obtained from a man in his 70s with acute or convalescent COVID-19. Sequenced input: peripheral blood. For the CDR3, the DNA is TGTGCCAGTGCCGCCCGGAGGGGTTCTGGAAACACCATATATTTT. Encoded protein: CASAARRGSGNTIYF.